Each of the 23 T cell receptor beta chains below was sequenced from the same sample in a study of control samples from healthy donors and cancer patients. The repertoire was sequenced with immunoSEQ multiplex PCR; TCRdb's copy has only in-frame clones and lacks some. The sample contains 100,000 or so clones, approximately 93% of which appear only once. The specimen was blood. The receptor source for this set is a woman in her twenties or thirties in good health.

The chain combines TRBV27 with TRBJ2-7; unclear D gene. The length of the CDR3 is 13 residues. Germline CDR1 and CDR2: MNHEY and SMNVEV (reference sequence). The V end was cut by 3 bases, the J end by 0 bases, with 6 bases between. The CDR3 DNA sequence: TGTGCCAGCAGTTTCGACGGCTCCTACGAGCAGTACTTC. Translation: CASSFDGSYEQYF.

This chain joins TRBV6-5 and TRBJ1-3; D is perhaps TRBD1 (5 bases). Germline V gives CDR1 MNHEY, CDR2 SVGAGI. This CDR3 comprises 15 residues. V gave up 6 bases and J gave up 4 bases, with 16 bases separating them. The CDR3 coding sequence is TGTGCCAGCAGGCCCTCAGGGAATTTAGGAAACACCATATATTTT. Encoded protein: CASRPSGNLGNTIYF.

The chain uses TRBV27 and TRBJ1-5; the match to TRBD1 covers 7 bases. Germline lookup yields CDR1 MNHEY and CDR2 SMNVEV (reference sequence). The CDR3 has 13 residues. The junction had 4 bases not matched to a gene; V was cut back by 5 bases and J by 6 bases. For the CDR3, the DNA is TGTGCCAGCAGTGGGACAGCGGTTCAGCCCCAGCATTTT. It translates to CASSGTAVQPQHF.

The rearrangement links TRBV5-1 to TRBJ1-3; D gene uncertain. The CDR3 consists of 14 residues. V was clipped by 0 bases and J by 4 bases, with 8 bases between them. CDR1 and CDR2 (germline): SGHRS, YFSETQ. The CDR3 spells CASSLAGDGNTIYF. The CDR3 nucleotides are TGCGCCAGCAGCTTGGCAGGTGACGGAAACACCATATATTTT.

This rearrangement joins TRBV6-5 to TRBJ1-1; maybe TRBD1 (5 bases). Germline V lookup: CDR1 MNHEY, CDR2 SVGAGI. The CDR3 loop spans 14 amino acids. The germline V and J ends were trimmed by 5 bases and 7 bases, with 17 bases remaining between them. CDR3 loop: CASSRSSLGVEAFF. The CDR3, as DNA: TGTGCCAGCAGTCGCTCGTCGTTGGGGGTTGAAGCTTTCTTT.

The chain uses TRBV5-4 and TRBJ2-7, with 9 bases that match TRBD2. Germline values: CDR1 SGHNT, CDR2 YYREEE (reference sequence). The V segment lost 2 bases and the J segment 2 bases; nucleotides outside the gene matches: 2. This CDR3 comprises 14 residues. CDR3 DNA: TGTGCCAGCAGCTTAGCGGGGGGTGCCTACGAGCAGTACTTC. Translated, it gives CASSLAGGAYEQYF. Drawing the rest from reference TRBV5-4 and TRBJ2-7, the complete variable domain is ETGVTQSPTHLIKTRGQQVTLRCSSQSGHNTVSWYQQALGQGPQFIFQYYREEENGRGNFPPRFSGLQFPNYSSELNVNALELDDSALYLCASSLAGGAYEQYFGPGTRLTVT.

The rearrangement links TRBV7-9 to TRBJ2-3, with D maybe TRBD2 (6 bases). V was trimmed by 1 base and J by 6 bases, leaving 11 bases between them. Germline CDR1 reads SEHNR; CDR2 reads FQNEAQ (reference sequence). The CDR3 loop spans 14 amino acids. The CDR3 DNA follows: TGTGCCAGCAGCTTAGTTTCTAGCGAGGATACGCAGTATTTT. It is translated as CASSLVSSEDTQYF.

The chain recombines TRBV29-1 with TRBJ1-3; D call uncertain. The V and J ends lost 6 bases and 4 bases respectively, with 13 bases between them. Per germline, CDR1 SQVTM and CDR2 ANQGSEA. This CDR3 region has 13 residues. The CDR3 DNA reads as TGCAGCGTCGCTCCGGGAGTCGGAAACACCATATATTTT. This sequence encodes CSVAPGVGNTIYF. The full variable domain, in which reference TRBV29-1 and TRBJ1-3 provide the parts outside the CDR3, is SAVISQKPSRDICQRGTSLTIQCQVDSQVTMMFWYRQQPGQSLTLIATANQGSEATYESGFVIDKFPISRPNLTFSTLTVSNMSPEDSSIYLCSVAPGVGNTIYFGEGSWLTVV.

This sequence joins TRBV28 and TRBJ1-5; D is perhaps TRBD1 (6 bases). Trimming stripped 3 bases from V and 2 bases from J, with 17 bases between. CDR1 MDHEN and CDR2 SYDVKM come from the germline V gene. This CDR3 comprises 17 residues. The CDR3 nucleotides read TGTGCCAGCAGTTTCGTTGGGGGGGGCGGGGGCAATCAGCCCCAGCATTTT. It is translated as CASSFVGGGGGNQPQHF.

In DNA form, the CDR3 reads TGTGCCAGCAGCTCCTATCCGGGGGGGAACTATGGCTACACCTTC. Residues: CASSSYPGGNYGYTF. The rearrangement uses TRBV7-3 and TRBJ1-2, with D perhaps matching TRBD1 (5 bases). The germline gives CDR1 SGHTA, CDR2 FQGTGA. With 4 bases removed from V and 2 bases from J, the gap between germline ends came to 14 bases. This CDR3 region has 15 residues.

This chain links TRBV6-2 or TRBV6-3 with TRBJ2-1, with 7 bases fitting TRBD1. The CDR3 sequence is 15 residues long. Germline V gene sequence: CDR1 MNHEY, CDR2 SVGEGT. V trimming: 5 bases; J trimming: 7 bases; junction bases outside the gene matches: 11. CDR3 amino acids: CASSPGLFRGNEQFF. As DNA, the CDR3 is TGTGCCAGCAGTCCAGGGCTTTTCAGGGGGAATGAGCAGTTCTTC.

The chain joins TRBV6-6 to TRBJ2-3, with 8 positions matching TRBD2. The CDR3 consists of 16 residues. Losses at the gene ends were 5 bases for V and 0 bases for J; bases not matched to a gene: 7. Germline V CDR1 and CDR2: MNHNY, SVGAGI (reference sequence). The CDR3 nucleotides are TGTGCCAGCAGTAATCCCCTAGCGGGTAGCACAGATACGCAGTATTTT. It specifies CASSNPLAGSTDTQYF.

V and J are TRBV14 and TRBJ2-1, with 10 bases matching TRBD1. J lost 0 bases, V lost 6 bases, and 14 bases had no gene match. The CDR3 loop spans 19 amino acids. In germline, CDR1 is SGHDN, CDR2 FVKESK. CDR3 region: CASRQTGTGDRSSYNEQFF. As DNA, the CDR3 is TGTGCCAGCAGACAGACCGGGACAGGGGACAGGAGCTCCTACAATGAGCAGTTCTTC. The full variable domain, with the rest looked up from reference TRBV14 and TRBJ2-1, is EAGVTQFPSHSVIEKGQTVTLRCDPISGHDNLYWYRRVMGKEIKFLLHFVKESKQDESGMPNNRFLAERTGGTYSTLKVQPAELEDSGVYFCASRQTGTGDRSSYNEQFFGPGTRLTVL.

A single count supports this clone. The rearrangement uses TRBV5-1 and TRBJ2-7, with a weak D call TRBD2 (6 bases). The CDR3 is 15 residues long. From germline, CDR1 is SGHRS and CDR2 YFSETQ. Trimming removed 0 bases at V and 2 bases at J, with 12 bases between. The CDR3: CASSLEAGSAYEQYF. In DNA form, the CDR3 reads TGCGCCAGCAGCTTGGAGGCGGGATCAGCCTACGAGCAGTACTTC.

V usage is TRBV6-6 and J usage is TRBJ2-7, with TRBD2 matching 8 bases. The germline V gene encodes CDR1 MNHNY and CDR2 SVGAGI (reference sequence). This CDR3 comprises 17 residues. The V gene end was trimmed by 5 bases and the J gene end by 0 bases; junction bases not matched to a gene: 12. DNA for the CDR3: TGTGCCAGCAGTCCCCAAAGGACTAGCTATAGCTCCTACGAGCAGTACTTC. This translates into CASSPQRTSYSSYEQYF.

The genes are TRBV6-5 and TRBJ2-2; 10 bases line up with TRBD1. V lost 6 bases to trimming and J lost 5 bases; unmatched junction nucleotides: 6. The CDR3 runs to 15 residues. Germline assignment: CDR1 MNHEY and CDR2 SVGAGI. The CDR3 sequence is CASRRTGGITGELFF. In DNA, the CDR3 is TGTGCCAGCAGGAGGACAGGGGGTATTACCGGGGAGCTGTTTTTT.

The CDR3: CASSHAGRGRGLARSYEQYF. For the CDR3, the DNA is TGTGCCAGCAGCCATGCCGGAAGGGGGCGAGGACTTGCCCGTTCCTACGAGCAGTACTTC. The chain combines TRBV3-1 (or the pseudogene TRBV3-2) with TRBJ2-7; 7 bases are shared with TRBD1. Per germline, CDR1 LGHDT and CDR2 YNNKEL (reference sequence). CDR3 size: 20 residues. V gave up 3 bases and J gave up 1 base; unmatched junction bases: 21.

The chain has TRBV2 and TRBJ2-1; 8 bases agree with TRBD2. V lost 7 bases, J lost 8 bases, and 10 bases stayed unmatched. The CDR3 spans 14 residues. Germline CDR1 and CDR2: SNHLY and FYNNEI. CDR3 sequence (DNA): TGTGCCAGCAATAGAAAACTAGCGGCGGATGAGCAGTTCTTC. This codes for CASNRKLAADEQFF.

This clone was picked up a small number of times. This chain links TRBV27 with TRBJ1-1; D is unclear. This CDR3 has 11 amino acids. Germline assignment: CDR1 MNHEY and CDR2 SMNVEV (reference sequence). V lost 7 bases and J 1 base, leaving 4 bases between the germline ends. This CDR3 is CASKANTEAFF. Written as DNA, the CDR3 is TGTGCCAGCAAGGCGAACACTGAAGCTTTCTTT.

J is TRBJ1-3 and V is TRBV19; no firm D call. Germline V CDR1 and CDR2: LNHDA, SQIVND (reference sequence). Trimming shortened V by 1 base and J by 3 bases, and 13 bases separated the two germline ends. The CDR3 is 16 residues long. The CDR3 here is CASSIGPILGGNTIYF. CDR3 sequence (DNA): TGTGCCAGTAGTATAGGCCCAATACTGGGTGGAAACACCATATATTTT.

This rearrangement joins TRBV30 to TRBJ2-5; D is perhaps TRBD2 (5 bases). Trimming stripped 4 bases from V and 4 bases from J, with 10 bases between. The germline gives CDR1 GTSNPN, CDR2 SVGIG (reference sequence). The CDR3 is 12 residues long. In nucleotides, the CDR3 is TGTGCCTGGAAGGAGGCCGGAGAGACCCAGTACTTC. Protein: CAWKEAGETQYF.

The CDR3 DNA sequence: TGTGCCAGCAGTTTACGAGACTATACCTACGAGCAGTACTTC. It specifies CASSLRDYTYEQYF. The chain combines TRBV27 with TRBJ2-7; D is perhaps TRBD2 (5 bases). This CDR3 contains 14 residues. CDR1 is MNHEY, CDR2 SMNVEV, per germline (reference sequence). Trimming stripped 2 bases from V and 2 bases from J, with 10 bases between.

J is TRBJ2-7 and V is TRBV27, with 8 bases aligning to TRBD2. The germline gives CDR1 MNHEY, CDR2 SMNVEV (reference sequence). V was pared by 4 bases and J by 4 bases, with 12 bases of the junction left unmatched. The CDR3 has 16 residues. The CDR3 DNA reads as TGTGCCAGCAGTTCACCTTGGAGCGGGAGCGGGTACGAGCAGTACTTC. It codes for CASSSPWSGSGYEQYF.